The next 25 T cell receptor beta chains were all read from a single sample in a study of CD8+ T cells in alopecia areata. RNA extraction was followed by reverse transcription into cDNA, which acted as the sequencing template. Here immunoSEQ multiplex PCR was the method, and the copy in TCRdb shows in-frame clones only, minus some. The profile covers 270,000 or so clones, none occurring a single time. Markers used for sorting pooled cutaneous lymph node cells were CD4, CD8alpha, NKG2D, NKG2ACE and others. Sequenced input: CD4+ T cells sorted from a lymph node. Source of these receptors: a C3H/HeJ mouse with alopecia areata. As its MHC haplotype, the strain has H2-k.

This clone has at least ten counts. The genes are named according to mouse. The read finishes 4 residues shy of the CDR3 end, and the germline J gene is used to complete it. The sample contains more than one DNA sequence encoding this CDR3. The V gene is TRBV19, the J gene TRBJ2-1, with TRBD2 identical over 8 bases. The CDR3 contains 14 residues. CDR1 and CDR2 from the germline V gene are FNHDT and SITEND (reference sequence). J lost 3 bases, V lost 2 bases, and 1 base had no gene match. Incomplete CDR3 DNA: TGTGCCAGCAGTATTGGGGGGGGCTATGCT. It translates to CASSIGGGYA. The complete CDR3 protein is CASSIGGGYAEQFF.

Note on this clone: Any gene name here is a mouse gene name. The read gets to within 4 residues of the CDR3 end, and the germline J gene fills in the rest. Other DNA variants within this sample encode the same CDR3. The chain joins TRBV1 to TRBJ2-4, with 10 bases identical to TRBD2. CDR1 and CDR2 from the germline V gene are NSQYPW and LRSPGD (reference sequence). The CDR3 runs to 15 residues. Partial CDR3 DNA: TGCACCTGCAGTGCAGATGGGACTGGGGTAAAC. This sequence encodes CTCSADGTGVN. The CDR3, in full, reads CTCSADGTGVNTLYF.

The table lists this clone with a few counts. Each gene name is a mouse one. Read coverage stops 4 residues before the CDR3 terminus; the germline J gene supplies the remainder. V and J are TRBV13-1 and TRBJ2-4; 12 bases line up with TRBD2. J was trimmed by 2 bases and V by 6 bases; bases with no gene match: 4. The CDR3 has 15 amino acids. Germline-derived CDR1 and CDR2 are NSHNY and SYGAGN. The CDR3 bases that were read are TGTGCCAGCACCGGGACTGGGGGGTATCAAAAC. This codes for CASTGTGGYQN. The full-length CDR3 reads as CASTGTGGYQNTLYF.

This clone appeared a few times. The genes and germline here are from mouse. Coverage ceases 4 residues before the CDR3 finishes, and the germline J gene fills in the end. Other nucleotide sequences from this sample produce the same CDR3. This chain uses TRBV19 with TRBJ2-1; 8 nucleotides align to TRBD2. V lost 4 bases to trimming and J lost 0 bases; unmatched junction nucleotides: 3. This CDR3 spans 15 amino acids. Germline V gene lookup returns CDR1 FNHDT and CDR2 SITEND (reference sequence). The CDR3 loop is CASSLGLGNYAEQFF. Partial CDR3 DNA: TGTGCCAGCAGTCTTGGACTGGGTAACTATGCT.

In this sample, this clone turned up a few times. Genes and germline are mouse. Read data end 4 residues before the CDR3 end; the end is taken from the germline J gene. This chain uses TRBV31 with TRBJ2-2; 7 bases are a match to TRBD2. The germline gives CDR1 GKSSPN, CDR2 SITVG. The J segment lost 0 bases and the V segment lost 1 base, leaving 2 bases of the junction unmatched. The CDR3 covers 15 residues. The CDR3 DNA, read in part, is TGTGCCTGGAGTCGGGGGGGTGCAAACACCGGG. Its protein product is CAWSRGGANTG. The entire CDR3 protein is CAWSRGGANTGQLYF.

On this clone: Mouse names are used for the genes. Partial CDR3 DNA: TGTGCCAGAAAGTTTCCAGTCTAT. This gives the protein CARKFPVY. From start to end, the CDR3 is CARKFPVYEQYF. This sequence joins TRBV14 and TRBJ2-7, with D uncertain. The CDR3 goes on 4 residues after the read ends, and that part is filled in from the germline J gene. The CDR3 contains 12 residues. The V end was cut by 8 bases, the J end by 3 bases, with 12 bases between. The germline gives CDR1 SGHDT, CDR2 FRDEAV. The full variable domain, rest sourced from reference TRBV14 and TRBJ2-7, is EAGVTQSPRYAVLQEGQAVSFWCDPISGHDTLYWYQQPRDQGPQLLVYFRDEAVIDNSQLPSDRFSAVRPKGTNSTLKIQSAKQGDTATYLCARKFPVYEQYFGPGTRLTVL.

This clone was counted only a few times. These gene names are mouse names. The CDR3 reads CTCSAIGTDNSPLYF. Incomplete CDR3 DNA: TGCACCTGCAGTGCAATCGGGACAGATAATTCGCCC. The chain combines TRBV1 with TRBJ1-6, with 7 bases fitting TRBD1. The CDR3 is cut off 3 residues early in the read; its end comes from the germline J gene. TRBJ1-6 is an open reading frame whose function is uncertain. Germline trimming cut 2 bases from V and 5 bases from J; bases unmatched to any gene: 3. The CDR3 extends over 15 amino acids. In germline, CDR1 is NSQYPW, CDR2 LRSPGD (reference sequence).

This clone has only a few counts. Mouse germline and gene names are used. Sequencing ends 4 residues short of the CDR3 end; the germline J gene provides the rest. V usage is TRBV13-2 and J usage is TRBJ2-3, with D perhaps matching TRBD2 (6 bases). V shed 1 base and J shed 0 bases, with 9 bases lying between them. This CDR3 comprises 15 residues. CDR1 is NNHNN and CDR2 is SYGAGS in the germline V gene (reference sequence). CDR3 residues: CASGDPGESAETLYF. The CDR3 bases that were read are TGTGCCAGCGGTGATCCTGGGGAAAGTGCAGAA.

This clone has a count of ten or more. The listed genes are named as in mouse. The CDR3 end is not reached by the read, which stops 4 residues before it; the germline J gene fills it in. The chain carries TRBV17 and TRBJ2-5; 11 bases line up with TRBD2. Germline loops: CDR1 MNHDT, CDR2 YYDKIL. This CDR3 is 15 amino acids long. The CDR3 DNA, read in part, is TGTGCTAGCAGCCCCGGACTGGGGGGAAACGAC. Its translation: CASSPGLGGND. The full CDR3 is CASSPGLGGNDTQYF.

This clone was seen repeatedly, ten times or more. Gene names denote mouse genes. The sequenced fragment ends 4 residues before the CDR3 boundary, so the rest is inferred from the germline J gene. The chain recombines TRBV13-1 with TRBJ2-5; a possible D gene is TRBD1 (5 bases). V lost 3 bases and J lost 2, with 7 bases in between. The CDR3 consists of 13 residues. CDR1 and CDR2 (germline): NSHNY, SYGAGN. The CDR3 is CASSGTLQDTQYF. CDR3 bases read: TGTGCCAGCAGTGGGACACTCCAAGAC.

This clone was recorded a few times. Gene names are mouse gene names. The CDR3 goes on 4 residues after the read ends, and that part is filled in from the germline J gene. The chain is built from TRBV31 and TRBJ2-7; 8 nucleotides match TRBD2. The CDR3 covers 14 residues. Per the germline V gene, CDR1 is GKSSPN and CDR2 is SITVG. CDR3 in amino acids: CAWSLVWGVDEQYF. The covered CDR3 bases are TGTGCCTGGAGTCTAGTCTGGGGGGTGGAT.

In the case of this clone: Gene names are the mouse ones. Read data end 4 residues before the CDR3 end; the end is taken from the germline J gene. Other DNA sequences in this specimen translate into the identical CDR3. The chain employs TRBV13-3 and TRBJ1-1; perhaps TRBD1 as D (6 bases). In germline, CDR1 is NNHDY, CDR2 SYVADS. CDR3 size: 14 residues. With 2 bases removed from V and 0 bases from J, the gap between germline ends came to 8 bases. The CDR3 DNA, read in part, is TGTGCCAGCAGTGACCAGGGGTCAAACACA. It encodes CASSDQGSNT. The whole CDR3 is CASSDQGSNTEVFF.

This clone showed up just a few times. Mouse gene names and germline throughout. The sequence runs out 4 residues before the end of the CDR3; the remainder is reconstructed from the germline J gene. The chain carries TRBV13-2 and TRBJ1-2; 10 positions match TRBD1. V shed 6 bases, J shed 2 bases, and the junction held 1 base outside the gene matches. This CDR3 is 13 amino acids long. Per germline, CDR1 NNHNN and CDR2 SYGAGS (reference sequence). Incomplete CDR3 DNA: TGTGCCAGCGAGGACAGGGGGAACTCC. This gives the protein CASEDRGNS. The whole CDR3 protein is CASEDRGNSDYTF.

This clone was picked up a small number of times. All gene names here are mouse names. The sequence runs out 4 residues before the end of the CDR3; the remainder is reconstructed from the germline J gene. The gene calls are TRBV13-1 and TRBJ2-3, with 7 bases that match TRBD2. The CDR3 sequence is 15 residues long. Looked up from germline, CDR1 is NSHNY and CDR2 is SYGAGN. V lost 1 base to trimming and J lost 0 bases; unmatched junction nucleotides: 2. The part of the CDR3 DNA that was read is TGTGCCAGCAGTGATCTGGGGGTTAGTGCAGAA. Encoded protein: CASSDLGVSAE. The full CDR3 sequence reads CASSDLGVSAETLYF.

This clone came up a few times. Gene names follow the mouse nomenclature. The CDR3 is cut off 3 residues early in the read; its end comes from the germline J gene. J is TRBJ1-6 and V is TRBV13-2, with D perhaps matching TRBD1 (6 bases). TRBJ1-6 counts as an open reading frame of uncertain function. This CDR3 is built from 15 residues. V shed 3 bases and J shed 5 bases, with 12 bases lying between them. Germline CDR1 and CDR2: NNHNN and SYGAGS (reference sequence). CDR3 amino acids: CASGGRDTHNSPLYF. Incomplete CDR3 DNA: TGTGCCAGCGGTGGCCGGGACACCCATAATTCGCCC.

This clone has more than one count but fewer than ten. These gene names are mouse names. Coverage ceases 4 residues before the CDR3 finishes, and the germline J gene fills in the end. At the DNA level, this CDR3 is encoded by other sequences in the same sample as well. The genes are TRBV19 and TRBJ2-5; the D gene is possibly TRBD1 (5 bases). Trimming stripped 5 bases from V and 3 bases from J, with 10 bases between. The CDR3 covers 13 residues. In germline, CDR1 is FNHDT, CDR2 SITEND (reference sequence). CDR3 loop: CASSRQQQDTQYF. CDR3 bases read: TGTGCCAGCAGCAGACAGCAACAAGAC.

A remark on this clone: The genes are named according to mouse. The covered CDR3 bases are TGCACCTGCAGTGCAGCCTGGGGGGGGAGCTCCTAT. It encodes CTCSAAWGGSSY. The entire CDR3 protein reads CTCSAAWGGSSYEQYF. The V gene is TRBV1, the J gene TRBJ2-7; 9 positions match TRBD2. The sequence runs out 4 residues before the end of the CDR3; the remainder is reconstructed from the germline J gene. Trimming at V came to 1 base and at J to 0 bases, leaving 4 bases not matched to a gene. Germline CDR1 and CDR2: NSQYPW and LRSPGD (reference sequence). This CDR3 has 16 residues.

On this clone: Gene names are mouse gene names. The read finishes 4 residues shy of the CDR3 end, and the germline J gene is used to complete it. V gene TRBV13-1 combines with J gene TRBJ2-2, with 7 bases lining up with TRBD1. The CDR3 is 16 amino acids. V dropped 3 bases and J dropped 0; count of bases not matched to a gene: 5. The germline gives CDR1 NSHNY, CDR2 SYGAGN. CDR3 loop: CASSGSGTANTGQLYF. Incomplete CDR3 DNA: TGTGCCAGCAGTGGCTCCGGGACAGCAAACACCGGG.

For this clone: Gene names denote mouse genes. The CDR3 goes on 4 residues after the read ends, and that part is filled in from the germline J gene. The V gene is TRBV13-1, the J gene TRBJ2-3, with TRBD1 identical over 8 bases. CDR1 and CDR2 from the germline V gene are NSHNY and SYGAGN. The CDR3 totals 13 residues. Here the CDR3 reads CASSGTGLETLYF. The sequenced part of the CDR3 DNA is TGTGCCAGCAGTGGGACAGGGTTAGAA.

In regard to this clone: Gene names are the mouse ones. The read stops 4 residues short of the end of the CDR3; the missing end is completed from the germline J gene. J is TRBJ1-1 and V is TRBV13-3; D gene uncertain. There are 14 residues in the CDR3. The germline CDR1 and CDR2 sequences are NNHDY and SYVADS. V was clipped by 2 bases and J by 0 bases, with 8 bases between them. The CDR3 is CASSEQNANTEVFF. CDR3 DNA, as far as it was read: TGTGCCAGCAGTGAACAGAATGCAAACACA.

Turning to this clone: Gene labels here are mouse ones. The read is 4 residues too short to cover the CDR3 end, so that end is filled in from the germline J gene. This chain links TRBV14 with TRBJ2-3; perhaps TRBD2 as D (6 bases). Germline loops: CDR1 SGHDT, CDR2 FRDEAV. With 1 base removed from V and 0 bases from J, the gap between germline ends came to 9 bases. The CDR3 has 15 amino acids. The CDR3 region is CASSFRGVSAETLYF. The CDR3 DNA, read in part, is TGTGCCAGCAGTTTCCGGGGGGTTAGTGCAGAA.

Of note for this clone: Genes and germline come from the mouse. The read is 4 residues too short to cover the CDR3 end, so that end is filled in from the germline J gene. V usage is TRBV13-1 and J usage is TRBJ2-3, with D maybe TRBD1 (6 bases). The CDR3 contains 15 residues. The germline V gene has CDR1 NSHNY and CDR2 SYGAGN. The germline V and J ends were trimmed by 2 bases and 0 bases, with 10 bases remaining between them. The DNA read from the CDR3 is TGTGCCAGCAGTGAGGACAGACCTAGTGCAGAA. Amino acid sequence: CASSEDRPSAE. The CDR3 as a whole reads CASSEDRPSAETLYF.

A word on this clone: Gene names refer to mouse genes. The read comes to an end 4 residues before the CDR3 does, leaving the germline J gene to fill in the end. The V and J genes are TRBV13-2 and TRBJ2-2, with TRBD1 matching 10 bases. V lost 0 bases and J lost 1; bases outside the gene matches: 6. Germline V gene lookup returns CDR1 NNHNN and CDR2 SYGAGS (reference sequence). There are 18 residues in the CDR3. The chain's CDR3 is CASGDARDRGVNTGQLYF. The part of the CDR3 DNA that was read is TGTGCCAGCGGTGATGCAAGGGACAGGGGAGTAAACACCGGG.

Points on this clone: Mouse gene names apply. Incomplete CDR3 DNA: TGTGCTAGCAGTAGAGATCTAAGGACTGGGAAAGAC. Its translation: CASSRDLRTGKD. The entire CDR3 protein reads CASSRDLRTGKDTQYF. V is TRBV17 and J is TRBJ2-5, with 8 bases identical to TRBD2. From the germline J gene comes the end of the CDR3, since the read stops 4 residues before it. CDR1 and CDR2 from the germline V gene are MNHDT and YYDKIL. The CDR3 is 16 residues long.

This clone was counted many times. Genes here carry mouse names. Read data end 4 residues before the CDR3 end; the end is taken from the germline J gene. This sequence joins TRBV31 and TRBJ1-2; 7 positions match TRBD1. The trim removed 1 base at V and 0 bases at J, leaving 2 bases unmatched. The CDR3 consists of 14 residues. Germline CDR1 reads GKSSPN; CDR2 reads SITVG. CDR3 residues: CAWSRDSANSDYTF. CDR3 DNA, as far as it was read: TGTGCCTGGAGTCGGGACAGTGCAAACTCC.